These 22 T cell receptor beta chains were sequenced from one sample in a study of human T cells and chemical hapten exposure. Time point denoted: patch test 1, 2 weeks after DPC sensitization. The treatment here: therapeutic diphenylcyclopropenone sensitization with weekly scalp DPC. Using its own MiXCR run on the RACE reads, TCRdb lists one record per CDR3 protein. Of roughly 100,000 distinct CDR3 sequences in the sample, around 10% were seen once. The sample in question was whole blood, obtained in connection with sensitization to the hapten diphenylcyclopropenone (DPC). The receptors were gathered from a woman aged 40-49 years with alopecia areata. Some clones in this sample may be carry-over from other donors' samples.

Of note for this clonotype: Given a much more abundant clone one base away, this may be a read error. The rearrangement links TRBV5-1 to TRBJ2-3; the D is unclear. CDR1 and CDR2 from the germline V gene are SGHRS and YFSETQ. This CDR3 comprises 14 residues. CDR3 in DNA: TGCGCCAGCAGCCAAGAAAGTTCCACAGATACGGAGTATTTT. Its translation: CASSQESSTDTEYF. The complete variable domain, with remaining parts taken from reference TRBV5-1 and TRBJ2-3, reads KAGVTQTPRYLIKTRGQQVTLSCSPISGHRSVSWYQQTPGQGLQFLFEYFSETQRNKGNFPGRFSGRQFSNSRSEMNVSTLELGDSALYLCASSQESSTDTEYFGPGTRLTVL.

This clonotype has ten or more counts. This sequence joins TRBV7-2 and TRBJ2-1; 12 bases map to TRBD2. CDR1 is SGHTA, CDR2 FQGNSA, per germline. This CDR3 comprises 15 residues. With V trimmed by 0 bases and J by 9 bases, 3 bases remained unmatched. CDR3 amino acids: CASSLALAGGGEQFF. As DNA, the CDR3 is TGTGCCAGCAGCTTAGCACTAGCGGGGGGCGGTGAGCAGTTCTTC.

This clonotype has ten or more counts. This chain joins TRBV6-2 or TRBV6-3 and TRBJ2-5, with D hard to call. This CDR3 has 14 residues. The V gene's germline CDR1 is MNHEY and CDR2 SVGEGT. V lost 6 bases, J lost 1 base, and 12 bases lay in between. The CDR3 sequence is CASSRWIAQETQYF. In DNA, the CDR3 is TGTGCCAGCAGCCGGTGGATCGCCCAAGAGACCCAGTACTTC.

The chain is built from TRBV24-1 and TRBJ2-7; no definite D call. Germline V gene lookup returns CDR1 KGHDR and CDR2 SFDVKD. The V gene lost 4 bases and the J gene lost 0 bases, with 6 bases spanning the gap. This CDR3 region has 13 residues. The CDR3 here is CATSDGSSYEQYF. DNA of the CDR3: TGTGCCACCAGTGACGGCAGCTCCTACGAGCAGTACTTC.

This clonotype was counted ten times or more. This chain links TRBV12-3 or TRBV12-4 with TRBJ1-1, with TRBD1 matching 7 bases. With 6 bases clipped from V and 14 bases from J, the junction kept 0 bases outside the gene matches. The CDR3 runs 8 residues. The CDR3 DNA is TGTGCCAGCAGGACAGGGTTCTTT. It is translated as CASRTGFF.

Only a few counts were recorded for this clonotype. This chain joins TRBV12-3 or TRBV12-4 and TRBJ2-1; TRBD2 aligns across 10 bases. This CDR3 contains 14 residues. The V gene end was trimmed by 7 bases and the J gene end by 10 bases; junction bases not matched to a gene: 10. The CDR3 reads CASTLSGGADEQFF. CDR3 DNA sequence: TGTGCCAGCACCCTCAGCGGGGGGGCCGACGAGCAGTTCTTC.

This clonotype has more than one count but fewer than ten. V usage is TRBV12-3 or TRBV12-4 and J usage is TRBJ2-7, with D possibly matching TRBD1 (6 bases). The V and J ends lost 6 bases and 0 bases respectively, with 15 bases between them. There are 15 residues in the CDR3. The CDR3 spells CASRGTRGSSYEQYF. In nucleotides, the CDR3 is TGTGCCAGCAGGGGAACCAGGGGAAGCTCCTACGAGCAGTACTTC.

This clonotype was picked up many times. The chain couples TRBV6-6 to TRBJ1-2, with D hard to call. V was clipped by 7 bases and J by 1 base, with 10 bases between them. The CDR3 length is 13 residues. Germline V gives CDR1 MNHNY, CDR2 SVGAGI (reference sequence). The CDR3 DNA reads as TGTGCCAGCACCAACAGAGATAACTATGGCTACACCTTC. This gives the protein CASTNRDNYGYTF.

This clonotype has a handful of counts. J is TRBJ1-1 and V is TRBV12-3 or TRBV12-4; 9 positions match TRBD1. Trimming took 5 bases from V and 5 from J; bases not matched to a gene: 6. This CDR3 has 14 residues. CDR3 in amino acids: CASSQQGARTEAFF. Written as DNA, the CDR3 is TGTGCCAGCAGTCAACAGGGGGCGCGGACTGAAGCTTTCTTT.

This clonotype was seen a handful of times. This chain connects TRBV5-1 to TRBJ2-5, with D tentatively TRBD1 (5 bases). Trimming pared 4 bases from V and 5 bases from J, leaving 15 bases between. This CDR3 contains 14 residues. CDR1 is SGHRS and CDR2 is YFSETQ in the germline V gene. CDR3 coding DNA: TGCGCCAGCAGCACCGGACCCTCAGGGGAGACCCAGTACTTC. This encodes CASSTGPSGETQYF.

The CDR3 nucleotides read TGTGCCAGCAGCCAAGACGGTTGGCCCGCGTATAATTCACCCCTCCACTTT. Residues: CASSQDGWPAYNSPLHF. The V call is TRBV3-1, the J call TRBJ1-6; D ambiguous. The CDR3 is 17 amino acids. CDR1 and CDR2 (germline): LGHDT, YNNKEL (reference sequence). The ends were cut back, 0 bases at V and 4 bases at J, with 13 bases in the middle.

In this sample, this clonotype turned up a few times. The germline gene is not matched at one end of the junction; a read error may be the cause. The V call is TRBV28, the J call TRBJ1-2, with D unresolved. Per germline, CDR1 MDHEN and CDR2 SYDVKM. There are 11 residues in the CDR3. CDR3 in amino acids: CASRLFGGYTF. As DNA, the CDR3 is TGTGCCAGCAGGTTATTCGGGGGCTACACCTTC.

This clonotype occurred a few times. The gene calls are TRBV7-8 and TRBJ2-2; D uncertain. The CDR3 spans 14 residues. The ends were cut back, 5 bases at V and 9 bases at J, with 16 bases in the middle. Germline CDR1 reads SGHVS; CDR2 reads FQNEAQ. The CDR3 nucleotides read TGTGCCAGCAGCCTTCCGGGCCCTCAGTGGGAGCTGTTTTTT. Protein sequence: CASSLPGPQWELFF.

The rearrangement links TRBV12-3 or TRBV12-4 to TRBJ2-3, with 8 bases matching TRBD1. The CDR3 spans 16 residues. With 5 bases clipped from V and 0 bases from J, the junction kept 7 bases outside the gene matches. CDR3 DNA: TGTGCCAGCAGTGGTGACAGGGGCAGAAGCACAGATACGCAGTATTTT. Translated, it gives CASSGDRGRSTDTQYF.

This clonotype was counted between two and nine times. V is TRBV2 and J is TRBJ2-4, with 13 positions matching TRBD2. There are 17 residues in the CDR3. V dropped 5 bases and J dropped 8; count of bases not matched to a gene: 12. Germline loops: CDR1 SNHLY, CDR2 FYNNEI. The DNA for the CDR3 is TGTGCCAGCAGTCCTCCCCGACTAGCGGGGGGACTTGACATTCAGTACTTC. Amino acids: CASSPPRLAGGLDIQYF.

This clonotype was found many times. The CDR3 DNA is TGTGCCAGCAGCCCAGGGGGGACAGTTGAAAAACTGTTTTTT. Encoded protein: CASSPGGTVEKLFF. V gene TRBV7-9 combines with J gene TRBJ1-4; TRBD1 aligns across 7 bases. V lost 5 bases and J lost 7; bases outside the gene matches: 7. The length of the CDR3 is 14 residues. CDR1 and CDR2 from the germline V gene are SEHNR and FQNEAQ (reference sequence).

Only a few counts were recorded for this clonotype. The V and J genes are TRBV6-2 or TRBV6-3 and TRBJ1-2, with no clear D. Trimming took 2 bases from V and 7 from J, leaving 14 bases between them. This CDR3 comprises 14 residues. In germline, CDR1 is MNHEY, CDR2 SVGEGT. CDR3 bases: TGTGCCAGCAGTTACGGCGGTCCGGGAAGTGGCTACACCTTC. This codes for CASSYGGPGSGYTF.

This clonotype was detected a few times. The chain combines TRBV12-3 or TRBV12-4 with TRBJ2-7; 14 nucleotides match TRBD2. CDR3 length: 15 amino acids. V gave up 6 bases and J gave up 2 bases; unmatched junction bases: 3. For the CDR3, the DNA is TGTGCCAGCAGCCCGGGACTAGCGGGGGCCTACGAGCAGTACTTC. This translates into CASSPGLAGAYEQYF.

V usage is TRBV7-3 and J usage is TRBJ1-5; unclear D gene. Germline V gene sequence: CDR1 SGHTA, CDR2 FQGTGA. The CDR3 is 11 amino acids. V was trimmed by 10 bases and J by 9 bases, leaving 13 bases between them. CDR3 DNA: TGTGCCAAATCCCTTGGAGGGCCCCAGCATTTT. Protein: CAKSLGGPQHF.

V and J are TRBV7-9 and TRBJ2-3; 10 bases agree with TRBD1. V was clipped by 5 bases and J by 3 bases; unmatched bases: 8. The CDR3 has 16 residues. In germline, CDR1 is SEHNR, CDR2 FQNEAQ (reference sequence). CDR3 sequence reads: CASSPTGQGMTDTQYF. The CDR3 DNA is TGTGCCAGCAGCCCGACGGGACAGGGGATGACAGATACGCAGTATTTT.

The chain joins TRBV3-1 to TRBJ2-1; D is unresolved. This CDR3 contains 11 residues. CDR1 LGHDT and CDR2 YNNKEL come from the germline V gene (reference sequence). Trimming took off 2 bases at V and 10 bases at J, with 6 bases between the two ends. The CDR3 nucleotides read TGTGCCAGCAGCCAACTAAGAGAGCAGTTCTTC. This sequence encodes CASSQLREQFF.

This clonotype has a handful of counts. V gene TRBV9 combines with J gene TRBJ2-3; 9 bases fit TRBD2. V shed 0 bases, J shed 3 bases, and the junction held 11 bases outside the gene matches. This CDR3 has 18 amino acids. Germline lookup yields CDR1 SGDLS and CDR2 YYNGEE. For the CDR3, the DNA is TGTGCCAGCAGCGTAGGCCCCTATCTAGCGGGAAAGACAGATACGCAGTATTTT. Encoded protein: CASSVGPYLAGKTDTQYF.